This T cell receptor beta chain was observed in a study of beta chain features in type 1 diabetes. Every donor provided one heparinised blood draw, which averaged around 110 mL. cDNA synthesis used the whole RNA isolate, giving expressed TCRB sequences. Sequencing used immunoSEQ multiplex PCR; TCRdb keeps in-frame clones, though not all of them. The repertoire holds 140,000 to 150,000 clones, with roughly 10% as singletons. Concerning this clone itself: Its matching antigen is unknown.

Germline V gives CDR1 MNHNY, CDR2 SVGAGI (reference sequence). The CDR3 is 15 amino acids. V dropped 3 bases and J dropped 2 bases, with 13 bases sitting between them. Notes on the study in general: Small HLA sub-analyses could not settle whether HLA shapes TCRB rearrangement. There was a moderate but significant shortening of TCRB CDR3s in all four CD4+ subsets of Type 1 diabetes patients.

The clonotype originates from a man younger than 35 in good health. The material sequenced was naive CD4+ T cells from blood. J is TRBJ1-1 and V is TRBV6-6, with D possibly matching TRBD1 (6 bases). The CDR3, as DNA: TGTGCCAGCAGTTATGCGGACAGCCGAAACACTGAAGCTTTCTTT. It is translated as CASSYADSRNTEAFF.